This T cell receptor (beta chain) was captured in a study of beta chain features in type 1 diabetes. The study reverse transcribed the entire isolated RNA, so it sequenced expressed TCRB transcripts. Produced via immunoSEQ multiplex PCR; TCRdb's table is partial and in-frame only. The data hold about 160,000 clones, with 7.5% to 9.5% observed a single time. Every single donor gave one heparinised blood draw, and these averaged about 100 mL. This clone was seen only a few times. The receptor comes from a woman aged 18-29 years in good health. The sample comprised central memory CD4+ T cells from blood.

The CDR3 loop reads CASSFRGDTQYF. The DNA of the CDR3 is TGTGCCAGCAGCTTCAGGGGCGATACGCAGTATTTT. The J gene is TRBJ2-3, the V gene TRBV7-2, with D perhaps matching TRBD1 (6 bases). The CDR3 spans 12 residues. V shed 3 bases and J shed 6 bases, with 7 bases lying between them. CDR1 SGHTA and CDR2 FQGNSA come from the germline V gene.